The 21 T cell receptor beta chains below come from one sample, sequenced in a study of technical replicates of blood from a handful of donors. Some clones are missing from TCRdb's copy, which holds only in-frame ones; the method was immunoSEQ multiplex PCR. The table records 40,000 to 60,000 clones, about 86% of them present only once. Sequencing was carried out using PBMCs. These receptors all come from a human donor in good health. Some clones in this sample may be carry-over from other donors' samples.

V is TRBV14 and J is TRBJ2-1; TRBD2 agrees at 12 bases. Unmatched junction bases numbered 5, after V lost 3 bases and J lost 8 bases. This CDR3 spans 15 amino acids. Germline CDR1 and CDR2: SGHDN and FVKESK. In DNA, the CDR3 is TGTGCCAGCAGCCATTGGACTAGCGGGGTGGATGAGCAGTTCTTC. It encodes CASSHWTSGVDEQFF. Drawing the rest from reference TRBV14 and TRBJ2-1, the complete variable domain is EAGVTQFPSHSVIEKGQTVTLRCDPISGHDNLYWYRRVMGKEIKFLLHFVKESKQDESGMPNNRFLAERTGGTYSTLKVQPAELEDSGVYFCASSHWTSGVDEQFFGPGTRLTVL.

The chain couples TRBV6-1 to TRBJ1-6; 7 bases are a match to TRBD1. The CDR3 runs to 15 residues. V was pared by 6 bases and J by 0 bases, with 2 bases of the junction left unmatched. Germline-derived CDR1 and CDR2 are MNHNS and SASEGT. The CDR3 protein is CASRGQSSYNSPLHF. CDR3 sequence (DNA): TGTGCCAGCAGGGGACAGAGCTCCTATAATTCACCCCTCCACTTT.

The CDR3 here is CASSLGRGAGGRQETQYF. In DNA form, the CDR3 reads TGTGCCAGCAGCCTGGGTAGGGGAGCGGGGGGGAGGCAAGAGACCCAGTACTTC. This chain joins TRBV4-2 and TRBJ2-5; 10 positions match TRBD2. The V gene's germline CDR1 is LGHNA and CDR2 YNFKEQ. V gave up 4 bases and J gave up 2 bases; unmatched junction bases: 13. This CDR3 has 18 residues.

Here the CDR3 reads CASSSGSSGSSPLHF. The CDR3 nucleotides read TGTGCCAGCAGCTCGGGCTCGAGCGGATCTTCACCCCTCCACTTT. V gene TRBV5-4 combines with J gene TRBJ1-6, with unresolved D. The CDR3 sequence is 15 residues long. Germline V gene data show CDR1 as SGHNT and CDR2 as YYREEE (reference sequence). V was shortened by 3 bases and J by 9 bases, with 16 bases between the two germline ends.

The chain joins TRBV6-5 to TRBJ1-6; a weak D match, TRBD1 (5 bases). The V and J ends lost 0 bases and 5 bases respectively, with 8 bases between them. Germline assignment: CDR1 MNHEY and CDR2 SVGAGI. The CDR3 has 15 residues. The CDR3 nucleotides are TGTGCCAGCAGTTACTCGGGGCCCGATAATTCACCCCTCCACTTT. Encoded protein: CASSYSGPDNSPLHF.

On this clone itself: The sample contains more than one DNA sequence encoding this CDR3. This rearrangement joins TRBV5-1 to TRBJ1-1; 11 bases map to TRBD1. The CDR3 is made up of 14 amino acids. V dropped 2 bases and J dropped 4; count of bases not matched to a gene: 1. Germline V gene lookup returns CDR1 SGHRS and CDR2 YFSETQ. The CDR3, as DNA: TGCGCCAGCAGCTTAGGGACAGGGGGCACTGAAGCTTTCTTT. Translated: CASSLGTGGTEAFF.

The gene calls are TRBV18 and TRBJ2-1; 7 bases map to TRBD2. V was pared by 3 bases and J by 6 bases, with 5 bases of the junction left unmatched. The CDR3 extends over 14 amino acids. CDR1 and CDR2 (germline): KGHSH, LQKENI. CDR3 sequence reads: CASSPTSSTNEQFF. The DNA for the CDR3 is TGTGCCAGCTCACCGACTAGCAGCACCAATGAGCAGTTCTTC.

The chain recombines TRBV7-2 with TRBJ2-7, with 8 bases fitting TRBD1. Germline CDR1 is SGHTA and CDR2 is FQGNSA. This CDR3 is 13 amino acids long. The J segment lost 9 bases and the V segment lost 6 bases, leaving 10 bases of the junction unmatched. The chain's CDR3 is CASRPGQGLTQYF. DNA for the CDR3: TGTGCCAGCAGACCTGGACAGGGTCTGACGCAGTACTTC.

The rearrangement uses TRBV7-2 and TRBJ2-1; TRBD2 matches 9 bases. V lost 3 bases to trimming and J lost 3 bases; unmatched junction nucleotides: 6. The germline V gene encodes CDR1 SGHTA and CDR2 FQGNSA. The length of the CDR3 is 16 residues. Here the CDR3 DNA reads TGTGCCAGCAGCTTCTCACCTAGCGGGATCTACAATGAGCAGTTCTTC. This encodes CASSFSPSGIYNEQFF.

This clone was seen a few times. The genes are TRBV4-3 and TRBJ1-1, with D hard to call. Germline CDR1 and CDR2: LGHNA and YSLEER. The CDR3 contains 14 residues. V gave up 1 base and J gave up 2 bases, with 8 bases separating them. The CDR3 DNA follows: TGCGCCAGCAGCCAAGCACATCTTAACACTGAAGCTTTCTTT. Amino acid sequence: CASSQAHLNTEAFF.

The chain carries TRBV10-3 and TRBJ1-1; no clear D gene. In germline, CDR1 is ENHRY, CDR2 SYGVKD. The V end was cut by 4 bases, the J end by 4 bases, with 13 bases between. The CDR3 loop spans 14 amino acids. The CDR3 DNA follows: TGTGCCATCAGTGCAGGCGGGGAGGGCACTGAAGCTTTCTTT. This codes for CAISAGGEGTEAFF.

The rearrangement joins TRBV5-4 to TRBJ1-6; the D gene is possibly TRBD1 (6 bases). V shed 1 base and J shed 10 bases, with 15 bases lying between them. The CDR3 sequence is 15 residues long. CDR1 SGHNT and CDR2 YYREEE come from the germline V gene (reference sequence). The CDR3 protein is CASSLPGQWNSPLHF. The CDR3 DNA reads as TGTGCCAGCAGCTTGCCAGGACAGTGGAACTCACCCCTCCACTTT.

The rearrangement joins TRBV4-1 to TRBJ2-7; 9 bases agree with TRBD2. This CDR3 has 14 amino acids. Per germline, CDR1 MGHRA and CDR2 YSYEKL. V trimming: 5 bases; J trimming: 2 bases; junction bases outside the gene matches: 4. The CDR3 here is CASSNERGAYEQYF. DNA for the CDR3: TGCGCCAGCAGCAACGAGCGGGGGGCCTACGAGCAGTACTTC.

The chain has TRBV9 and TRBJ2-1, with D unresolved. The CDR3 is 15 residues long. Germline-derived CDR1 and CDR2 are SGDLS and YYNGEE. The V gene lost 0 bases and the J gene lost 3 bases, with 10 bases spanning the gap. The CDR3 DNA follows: TGTGCCAGCAGCGTAGGTGCGGAAAACTACAATGAGCAGTTCTTC. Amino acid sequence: CASSVGAENYNEQFF.

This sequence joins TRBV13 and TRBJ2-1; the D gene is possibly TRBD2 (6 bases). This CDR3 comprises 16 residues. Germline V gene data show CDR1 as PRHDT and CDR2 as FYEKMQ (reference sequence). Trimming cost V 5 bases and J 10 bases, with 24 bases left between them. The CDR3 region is CASSPSTGTRFQEQFF. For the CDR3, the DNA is TGTGCCAGCAGCCCCTCGACGGGGACTCGCTTTCAGGAGCAGTTCTTC.

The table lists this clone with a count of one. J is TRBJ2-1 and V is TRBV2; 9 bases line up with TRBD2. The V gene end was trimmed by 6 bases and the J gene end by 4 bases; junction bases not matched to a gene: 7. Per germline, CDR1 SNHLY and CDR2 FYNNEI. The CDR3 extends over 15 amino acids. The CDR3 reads CASRETSGPYNEQFF. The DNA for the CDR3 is TGTGCCAGCAGGGAGACTAGCGGCCCATACAATGAGCAGTTCTTC.

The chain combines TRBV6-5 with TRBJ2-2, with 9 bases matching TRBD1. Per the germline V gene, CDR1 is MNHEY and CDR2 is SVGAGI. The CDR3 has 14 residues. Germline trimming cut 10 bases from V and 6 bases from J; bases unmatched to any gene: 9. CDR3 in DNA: TGTGCCACTTCGGGACAGGGTGTGGCCGGGGAGCTGTTTTTT. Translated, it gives CATSGQGVAGELFF.

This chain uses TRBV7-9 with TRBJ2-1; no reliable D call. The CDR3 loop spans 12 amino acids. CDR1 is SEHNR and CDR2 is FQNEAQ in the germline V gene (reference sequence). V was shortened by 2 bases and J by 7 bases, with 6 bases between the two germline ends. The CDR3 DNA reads TGTGCCAGCAGCTTACCCCAGAATGAGCAGTTCTTC. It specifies CASSLPQNEQFF.

DNA for the CDR3: TGTGCCAGCAGCCCCCTCCCGGGTAGCGGGAGCTCCTACGAGCAGTACTTC. Residues: CASSPLPGSGSSYEQYF. The chain links TRBV7-6 to TRBJ2-7, with 9 bases fitting TRBD2. Germline V gives CDR1 SGHVS, CDR2 FNYEAQ. The length of the CDR3 is 17 residues. V shed 5 bases and J 0 bases; nucleotides not matched to a gene: 11.

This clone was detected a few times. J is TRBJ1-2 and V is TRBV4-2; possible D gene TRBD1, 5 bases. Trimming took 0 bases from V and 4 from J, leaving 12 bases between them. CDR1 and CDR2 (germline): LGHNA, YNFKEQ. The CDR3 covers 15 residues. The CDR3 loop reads CASSQDYGGGYGYTF. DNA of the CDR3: TGTGCCAGCAGCCAAGATTATGGGGGAGGCTATGGCTACACCTTC.

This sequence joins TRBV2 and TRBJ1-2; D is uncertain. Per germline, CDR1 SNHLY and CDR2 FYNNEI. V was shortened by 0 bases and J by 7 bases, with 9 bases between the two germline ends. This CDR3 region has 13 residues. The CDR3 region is CASSEAADFGYTF. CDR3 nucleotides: TGTGCCAGCAGTGAAGCGGCGGACTTTGGCTACACCTTC.